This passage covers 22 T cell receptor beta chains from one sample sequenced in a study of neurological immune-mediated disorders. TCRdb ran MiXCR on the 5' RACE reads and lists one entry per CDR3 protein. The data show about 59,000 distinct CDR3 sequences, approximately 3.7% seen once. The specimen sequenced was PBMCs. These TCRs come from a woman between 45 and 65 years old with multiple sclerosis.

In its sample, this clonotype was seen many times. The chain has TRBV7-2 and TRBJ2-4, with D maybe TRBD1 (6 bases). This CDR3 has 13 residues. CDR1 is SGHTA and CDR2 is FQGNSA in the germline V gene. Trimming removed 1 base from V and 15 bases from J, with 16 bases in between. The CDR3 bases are TGTGCCAGCAGCTTAGTCAGGGGCCACCCTCGGTACTTC. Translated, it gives CASSLVRGHPRYF.

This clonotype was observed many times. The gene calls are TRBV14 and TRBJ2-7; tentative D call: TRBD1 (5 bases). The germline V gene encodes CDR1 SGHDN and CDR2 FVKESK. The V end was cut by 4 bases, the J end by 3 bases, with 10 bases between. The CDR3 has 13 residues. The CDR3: CASSLTGIYEQYF. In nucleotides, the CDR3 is TGTGCCAGCAGCCTAACAGGAATCTACGAGCAGTACTTC. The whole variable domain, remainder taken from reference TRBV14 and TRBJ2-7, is EAGVTQFPSHSVIEKGQTVTLRCDPISGHDNLYWYRRVMGKEIKFLLHFVKESKQDESGMPNNRFLAERTGGTYSTLKVQPAELEDSGVYFCASSLTGIYEQYFGPGTRLTVT.

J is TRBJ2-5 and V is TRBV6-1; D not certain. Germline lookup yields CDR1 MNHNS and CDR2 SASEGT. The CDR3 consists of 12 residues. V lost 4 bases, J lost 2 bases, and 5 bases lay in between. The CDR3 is CASSGMQETQYF. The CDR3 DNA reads TGTGCCAGCAGTGGGATGCAAGAGACCCAGTACTTC.

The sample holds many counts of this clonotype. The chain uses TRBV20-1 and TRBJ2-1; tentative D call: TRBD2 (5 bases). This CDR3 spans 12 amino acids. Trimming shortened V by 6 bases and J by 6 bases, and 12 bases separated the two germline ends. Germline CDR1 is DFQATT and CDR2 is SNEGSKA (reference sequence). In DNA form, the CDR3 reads TGCAGTGCCTGGACTGCCTCCAATGAGCAGTTCTTC. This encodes CSAWTASNEQFF.

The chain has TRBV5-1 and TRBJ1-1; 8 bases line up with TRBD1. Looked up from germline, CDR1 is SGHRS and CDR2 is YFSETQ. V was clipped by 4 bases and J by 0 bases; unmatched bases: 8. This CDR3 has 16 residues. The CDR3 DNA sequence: TGCGCCAGCAGCCCCCGGGACAGGACGATGAACACTGAAGCTTTCTTT. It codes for CASSPRDRTMNTEAFF.

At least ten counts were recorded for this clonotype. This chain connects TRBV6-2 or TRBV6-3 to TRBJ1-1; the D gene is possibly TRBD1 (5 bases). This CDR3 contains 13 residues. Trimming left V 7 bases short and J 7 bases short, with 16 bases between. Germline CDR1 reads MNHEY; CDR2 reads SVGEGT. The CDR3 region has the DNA TGTGCCAGCATTCGGTCAGGGCCCGGTGAAGCTTTCTTT. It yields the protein CASIRSGPGEAFF.

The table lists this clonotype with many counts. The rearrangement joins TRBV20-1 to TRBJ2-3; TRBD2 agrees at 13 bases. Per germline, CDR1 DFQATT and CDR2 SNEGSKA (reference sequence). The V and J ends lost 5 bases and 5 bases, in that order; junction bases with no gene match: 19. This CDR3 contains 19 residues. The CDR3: CSAPWTSGSYVGGGDTQYF. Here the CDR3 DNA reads TGCAGTGCTCCTTGGACTAGCGGGAGTTATGTTGGTGGCGGAGATACGCAGTATTTT.

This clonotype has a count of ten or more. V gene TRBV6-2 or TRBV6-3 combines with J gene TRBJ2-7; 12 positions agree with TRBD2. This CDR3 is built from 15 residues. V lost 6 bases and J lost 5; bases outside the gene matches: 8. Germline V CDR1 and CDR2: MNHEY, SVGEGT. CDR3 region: CASRTTSGRAHEQYF. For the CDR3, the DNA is TGTGCCAGCAGAACGACTAGCGGGAGAGCTCACGAGCAGTACTTC.

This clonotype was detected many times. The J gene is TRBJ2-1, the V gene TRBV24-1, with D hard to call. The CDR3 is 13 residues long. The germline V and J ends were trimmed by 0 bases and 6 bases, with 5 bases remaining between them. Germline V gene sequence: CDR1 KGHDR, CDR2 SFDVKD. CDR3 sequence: CATSDLVFNEQFF. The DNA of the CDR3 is TGTGCCACCAGTGATTTGGTGTTCAATGAGCAGTTCTTC.

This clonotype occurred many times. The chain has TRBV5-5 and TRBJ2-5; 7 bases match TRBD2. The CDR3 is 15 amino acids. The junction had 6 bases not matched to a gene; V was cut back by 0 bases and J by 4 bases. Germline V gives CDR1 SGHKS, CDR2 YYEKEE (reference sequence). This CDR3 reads CASSLGGGKGETQYF. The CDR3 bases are TGTGCCAGCAGCTTGGGCGGGGGAAAGGGAGAGACCCAGTACTTC. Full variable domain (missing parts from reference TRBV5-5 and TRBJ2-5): DAGVTQSPTHLIKTRGQQVTLRCSPISGHKSVSWYQQVLGQGPQFIFQYYEKEERGRGNFPDRFSARQFPNYSSELNVNALLLGDSALYLCASSLGGGKGETQYFGPGTRLLVL.

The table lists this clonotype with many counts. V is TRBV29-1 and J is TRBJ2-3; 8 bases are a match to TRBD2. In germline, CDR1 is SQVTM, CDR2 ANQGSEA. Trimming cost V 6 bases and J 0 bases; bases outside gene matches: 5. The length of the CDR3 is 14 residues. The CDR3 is CSVTPSGSTDTQYF. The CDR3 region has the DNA TGCAGCGTCACCCCTAGCGGGAGCACAGATACGCAGTATTTT.

CDR3 coding DNA: TGCAGTGCGACCAGGCTTAACCCCTATGGCTACACCTTC. This gives the protein CSATRLNPYGYTF. The rearrangement uses TRBV20-1 and TRBJ1-2; D remains unclear. V was trimmed by 6 bases and J by 4 bases, leaving 15 bases between them. This CDR3 has 13 amino acids. Germline V gene sequence: CDR1 DFQATT, CDR2 SNEGSKA (reference sequence).

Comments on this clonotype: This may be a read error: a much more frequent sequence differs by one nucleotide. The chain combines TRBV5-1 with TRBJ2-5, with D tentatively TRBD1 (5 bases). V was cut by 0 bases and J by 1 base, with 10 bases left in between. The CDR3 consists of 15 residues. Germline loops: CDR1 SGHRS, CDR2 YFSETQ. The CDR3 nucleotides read TGCGCCAGCAGCTTGGTGCCAAGGGGCCAAGAGACCCAGTACTTC. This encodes CASSLVPRGQETQYF.

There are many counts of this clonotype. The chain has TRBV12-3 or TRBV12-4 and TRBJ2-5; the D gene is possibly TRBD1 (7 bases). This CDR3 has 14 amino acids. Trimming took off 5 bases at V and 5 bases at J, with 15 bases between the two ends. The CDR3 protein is CASSLRQGGETQYF. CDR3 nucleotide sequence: TGTGCCAGCAGTCTCAGACAGGGAGGCGAGACCCAGTACTTC.

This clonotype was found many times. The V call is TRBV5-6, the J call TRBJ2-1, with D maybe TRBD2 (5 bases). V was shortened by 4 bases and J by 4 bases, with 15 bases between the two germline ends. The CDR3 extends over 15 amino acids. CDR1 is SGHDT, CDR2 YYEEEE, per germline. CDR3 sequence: CASSPLLVPYNEQFF. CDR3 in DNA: TGTGCCAGCAGCCCCTTACTAGTCCCTTACAATGAGCAGTTCTTC.

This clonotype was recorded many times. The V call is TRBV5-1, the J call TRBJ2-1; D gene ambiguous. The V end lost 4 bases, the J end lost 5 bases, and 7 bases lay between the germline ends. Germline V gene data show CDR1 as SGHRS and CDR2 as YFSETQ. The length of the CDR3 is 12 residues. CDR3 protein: CASSSGDNEQFF. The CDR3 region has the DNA TGCGCCAGCAGCAGTGGCGACAATGAGCAGTTCTTC.

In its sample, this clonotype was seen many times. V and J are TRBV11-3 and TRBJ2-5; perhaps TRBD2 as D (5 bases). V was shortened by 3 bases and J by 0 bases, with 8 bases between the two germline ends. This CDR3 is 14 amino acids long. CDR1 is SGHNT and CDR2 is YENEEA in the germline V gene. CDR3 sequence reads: CASSFAGHQETQYF. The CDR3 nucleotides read TGTGCCAGCAGCTTCGCGGGCCACCAAGAGACCCAGTACTTC.

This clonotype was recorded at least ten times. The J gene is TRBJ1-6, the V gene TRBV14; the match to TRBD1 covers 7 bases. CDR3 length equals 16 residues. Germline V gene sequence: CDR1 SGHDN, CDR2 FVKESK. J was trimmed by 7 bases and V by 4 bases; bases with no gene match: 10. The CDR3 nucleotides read TGTGCCAGCAGCCTTTTAGGGACAGAACTCAATTCACCCCTCCACTTT. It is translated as CASSLLGTELNSPLHF.

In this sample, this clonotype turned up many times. As DNA, the CDR3 is TGCAGTGCTAGGGAGTGGGAGAGGAGGAATGAGCAGTTCTTC. It codes for CSAREWERRNEQFF. The chain joins TRBV20-1 to TRBJ2-1, with D possibly TRBD2 on 5 matching bases. CDR3 length equals 14 residues. Trimming removed 3 bases at V and 7 bases at J, with 16 bases between. Germline CDR1 is DFQATT and CDR2 is SNEGSKA (reference sequence).

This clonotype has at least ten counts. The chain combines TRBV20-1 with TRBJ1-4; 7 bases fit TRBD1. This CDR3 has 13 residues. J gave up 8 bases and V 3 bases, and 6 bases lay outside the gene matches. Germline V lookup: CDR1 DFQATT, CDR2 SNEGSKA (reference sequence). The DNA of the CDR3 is TGCAGTGCTAGTTTAACAGGGGCAGAAAAACTGTTTTTT. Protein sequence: CSASLTGAEKLFF.

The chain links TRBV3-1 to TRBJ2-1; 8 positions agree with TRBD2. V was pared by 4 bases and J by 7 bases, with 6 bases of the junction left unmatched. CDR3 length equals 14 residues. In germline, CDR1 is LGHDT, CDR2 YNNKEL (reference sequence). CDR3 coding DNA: TGTGCCAGCAGCCCTGGACTAGCTTGGAATGAGCAGTTCTTC. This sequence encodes CASSPGLAWNEQFF.

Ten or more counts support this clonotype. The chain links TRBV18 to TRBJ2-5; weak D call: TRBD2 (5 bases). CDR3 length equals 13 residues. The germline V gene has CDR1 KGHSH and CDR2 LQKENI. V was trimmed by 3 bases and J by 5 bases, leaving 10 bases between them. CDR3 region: CASSPATGETQYF. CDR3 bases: TGTGCCAGCTCACCTGCAACGGGGGAGACCCAGTACTTC.